The 13 T cell receptor beta chains reported below all come from one sample, sequenced in a study of cytomegalovirus exposure and HLA in healthy donors. This PCR relied on a set of 60 Vbeta primers and 13 Jbeta primers. Only in-frame clones appear in the TCRdb table, and some are missing; sequencing was by immunoSEQ multiplex PCR. This repertoire shows a few hundred thousand clones, over 80% found once; its top ten account for roughly 10%. Sequenced: PBMCs. The receptors here all came from a woman aged 45-60 years in good health and CMV-seropositive.

This chain links TRBV9 with TRBJ1-2; TRBD1 matches at 7 bases. The CDR3 runs 15 residues. Germline V lookup: CDR1 SGDLS, CDR2 YYNGEE. With V trimmed by 4 bases and J by 2 bases, 8 bases remained unmatched. The CDR3 loop reads CASSPGGRSNYGYTF. The CDR3 DNA is TGTGCCAGCAGCCCAGGGGGGAGGTCGAACTATGGCTACACCTTC.

The chain joins TRBV28 to TRBJ1-5; 7 bases match TRBD1. V lost 2 bases and J lost 0; bases outside the gene matches: 7. Germline CDR1 reads MDHEN; CDR2 reads SYDVKM. This CDR3 comprises 17 residues. CDR3 coding DNA: TGTGCCAGCAGTTTACCCCGACAGGGTTATAGCAATCAGCCCCAGCATTTT. This translates into CASSLPRQGYSNQPQHF.

The chain combines TRBV19 with TRBJ1-1; 12 bases line up with TRBD1. CDR3 length equals 15 residues. Losses at the gene ends were 3 bases for V and 8 bases for J; bases not matched to a gene: 7. Per germline, CDR1 LNHDA and CDR2 SQIVND (reference sequence). CDR3 in amino acids: CASSIGDRGLSEAFF. CDR3 bases: TGTGCCAGTAGTATCGGGGACAGGGGGCTTTCAGAAGCTTTCTTT.

This sequence joins TRBV11-2 and TRBJ2-5, with a possible D match to TRBD1 (6 bases). The CDR3 is made up of 15 amino acids. V gave up 5 bases and J gave up 5 bases, with 18 bases separating them. In germline, CDR1 is SGHAT, CDR2 FQNNGV. As DNA, the CDR3 is TGTGCCAGCAGCGGTGAGAGGGGGATGTTTGAGACCCAGTACTTC. Residues: CASSGERGMFETQYF.

The chain recombines TRBV7-9 with TRBJ2-5, with TRBD2 identical over 7 bases. The length of the CDR3 is 15 residues. In germline, CDR1 is SEHNR, CDR2 FQNEAQ (reference sequence). Trimming took 1 base from V and 5 from J; bases not matched to a gene: 7. CDR3 sequence: CASSLGEGLWETQYF. The CDR3 region has the DNA TGTGCCAGCAGCTTAGGGGAGGGGTTGTGGGAGACCCAGTACTTC.

This clone was seen a few times. This chain connects TRBV4-1 to TRBJ2-1, with 9 positions matching TRBD1. This CDR3 is built from 18 residues. J lost 0 bases, V lost 3 bases, and 9 bases had no gene match. Looked up from germline, CDR1 is MGHRA and CDR2 is YSYEKL. The CDR3 sequence: CASSHPPGQGSSYNEQFF. CDR3 nucleotide sequence: TGCGCCAGCAGCCACCCCCCGGGACAGGGTTCCTCCTACAATGAGCAGTTCTTC.

This clone was seen a single time. The genes are TRBV7-2 and TRBJ2-7; unclear D gene. Germline values: CDR1 SGHTA, CDR2 FQGNSA. There are 13 residues in the CDR3. Trimming left V 7 bases short and J 1 base short, with 11 bases between. DNA for the CDR3: TGTGCCAGCACCGATTACGCGTCCTACGAGCAGTACTTC. Translated: CASTDYASYEQYF.

V is TRBV6-1 and J is TRBJ1-1, with a possible D match to TRBD1 (5 bases). Trimming stripped 2 bases from V and 0 bases from J, with 10 bases between. Germline-derived CDR1 and CDR2 are MNHNS and SASEGT. The CDR3 covers 15 residues. This CDR3 is CASSELRGVNTEAFF. CDR3 coding DNA: TGTGCCAGCAGTGAATTACGGGGGGTGAACACTGAAGCTTTCTTT.

The rearrangement joins TRBV19 to TRBJ1-5, with TRBD1 matching 9 bases. Germline CDR1 is LNHDA and CDR2 is SQIVND (reference sequence). With 8 bases clipped from V and 1 base from J, the junction kept 3 bases outside the gene matches. The CDR3 length is 14 residues. The CDR3 DNA follows: TGTGCCAGTTGGACAGGGGCAAGCAATCAGCCCCAGCATTTT. It codes for CASWTGASNQPQHF.

This clone has a handful of counts. This chain links TRBV7-3 with TRBJ1-1, with D unresolved. Deletions cut 3 bases from V and 1 base from J, with 6 bases between. This CDR3 contains 13 residues. Germline assignment: CDR1 SGHTA and CDR2 FQGTGA. The CDR3 sequence: CASSFTPNTEAFF. As DNA, the CDR3 is TGTGCCAGCAGCTTTACACCGAACACTGAAGCTTTCTTT.

The chain joins TRBV2 to TRBJ2-2; 9 bases are a match to TRBD1. The CDR3 has 17 amino acids. Per germline, CDR1 SNHLY and CDR2 FYNNEI. Trimming took 1 base from V and 6 from J; bases not matched to a gene: 9. The CDR3 nucleotides read TGTGCCAGCAGTGAAGGTTCAGGACAGGGGAGACCCGGGGAGCTGTTTTTT. Protein: CASSEGSGQGRPGELFF.

The chain combines TRBV30 with TRBJ1-6; 8 nucleotides line up with TRBD1. Germline trimming cut 3 bases from V and 3 bases from J; bases unmatched to any gene: 10. This CDR3 spans 17 amino acids. The germline V gene has CDR1 GTSNPN and CDR2 SVGIG (reference sequence). The CDR3 region has the DNA TGTGCCTGGAGGCACTACTCCAGGGGGCGCTATAATTCACCCCTCCACTTT. This translates into CAWRHYSRGRYNSPLHF.

Of note for this clone: One end of the junction is discordant with germline, which a read error may explain. This chain connects TRBV2 to TRBJ1-5; D call uncertain. The CDR3 extends over 15 amino acids. Germline V gives CDR1 SNHLY, CDR2 FYNNEI. This CDR3 is CASLAIRTGNRPQHF. Here the CDR3 DNA reads TGTGCCAGCCTTGCGATACGGACGGGAAATCGGCCCCAGCATTTT. The whole variable domain, remainder taken from reference TRBV2 and TRBJ1-5, is EPEVTQTPSHQVTQMGQEVILRCVPISNHLYFYWYRQILGQKVEFLVSFYNNEISEKSEIFDDQFSVERPDGSNFTLKIRSTKLEDSAMYFCASLAIRTGNRPQHFGDGTRLSIL.